The 20 T cell receptor beta chains presented below share a single source sample, sequenced in a study of Graves' ophthalmopathy and Graves' hyperthyroidism. The study amplified TCR beta CDR3 regions using RNA transcripts. An initial RT-PCR round employing HTBI primers preceded a second-round multiplex PCR. TCRdb fed the multiplex PCR reads into MiXCR, producing one record per CDR3 protein. The sample lists roughly 1.1 million distinct CDR3 sequences, about two fifths occurring once. Sequencing was carried out using peripheral blood or thyroid tissue (not recorded which). The receptors were sampled from an adult man with Graves' hyperthyroidism.

This clonotype was counted at least ten times. This chain connects TRBV7-9 to TRBJ1-2; D is unresolved. Germline assignment: CDR1 SEHNR and CDR2 FQNEAQ (reference sequence). Deletions cut 1 base from V and 8 bases from J, with 5 bases between. There are 11 residues in the CDR3. The CDR3 spells CASSLDGGYTF. The CDR3 nucleotides read TGTGCCAGCAGCTTAGACGGAGGCTACACCTTC. Full variable domain (rest looked up from reference TRBV7-9 and TRBJ1-2): DTGVSQNPRHKITKRGQNVTFRCDPISEHNRLYWYRQTLGQGPEFLTYFQNEAQLEKSRLLSDRFSAERPKGSFSTLEIQRTEQGDSAMYLCASSLDGGYTFGSGTRLTVV.

J is TRBJ2-3 and V is TRBV2; 7 positions match TRBD1. The CDR3 loop spans 15 amino acids. V trimming: 2 bases; J trimming: 2 bases; junction bases outside the gene matches: 4. Germline assignment: CDR1 SNHLY and CDR2 FYNNEI. CDR3 in amino acids: CASSEQGDNTDTQYF. The DNA of the CDR3 is TGTGCCAGCAGTGAACAGGGGGACAACACAGATACGCAGTATTTT.

The CDR3 spells CSVEGQGYEHF. The DNA of the CDR3 is TGCAGCGTAGAGGGACAGGGCTACGAGCATTTT. This chain connects TRBV29-1 to TRBJ1-5, with 9 bases matching TRBD1. The ends lost 6 bases at V and 14 bases at J; junction bases unmatched: 8. Germline CDR1 is SQVTM and CDR2 is ANQGSEA. This CDR3 has 11 amino acids.

This clonotype was counted a single time. The V gene is TRBV7-9, the J gene TRBJ1-2; the D gene is possibly TRBD1 (5 bases). Trimming stripped 5 bases from V and 4 bases from J, with 14 bases between. The CDR3 spans 14 residues. From germline, CDR1 is SEHNR and CDR2 FQNEAQ (reference sequence). CDR3 protein: CASSGGDGIYGYTF. As DNA, the CDR3 is TGTGCCAGCAGCGGAGGGGACGGAATCTATGGCTACACCTTC.

The rearrangement links TRBV29-1 to TRBJ2-5; TRBD2 aligns across 10 bases. Germline V CDR1 and CDR2: SQVTM, ANQGSEA. This CDR3 comprises 12 residues. The DNA for the CDR3 is TGCAGTTTAGCGGGGGGACAGTCGACCCAGTACTTC. The encoded protein is CSLAGGQSTQYF. The full variable domain, in which reference TRBV29-1 and TRBJ2-5 provide the parts outside the CDR3, is SAVISQKPSRDICQRGTSLTIQCQVDSQVTMMFWYRQQPGQSLTLIATANQGSEATYESGFVIDKFPISRPNLTFSTLTVSNMSPEDSSIYLCSLAGGQSTQYFGPGTRLLVL.

This clonotype has a count of ten or more. In nucleotides, the CDR3 is TGCAGTGCTCGCGGAGCACAAGAGACCCAGTACTTC. It specifies CSARGAQETQYF. The V gene is TRBV20-1, the J gene TRBJ2-5, with no clear D. V was trimmed by 5 bases and J by 2 bases, leaving 9 bases between them. The CDR3 has 12 amino acids. CDR1 and CDR2 (germline): DFQATT, SNEGSKA (reference sequence).

Details on this clonotype: The final CDR3 position lacks the conserved phenylalanine or tryptophan, pointing to a likely read error. No DNA is shown, since the ends of the CDR3 on it are uncertain; the CDR3 is the one TCRdb lists. The chain links TRBV5-1 to TRBJ1-6. Termini included, the CDR3 measures 8 amino acids. Per germline, CDR1 SGHRS and CDR2 YFSETQ. The CDR3 sequence: CASSPELT.

In its sample, this clonotype was seen many times. The chain combines TRBV5-1 with TRBJ1-2; D possibly corresponds to TRBD1 (5 bases). Germline V gene lookup returns CDR1 SGHRS and CDR2 YFSETQ. There are 15 residues in the CDR3. V lost 2 bases and J 2 bases, leaving 13 bases between the germline ends. CDR3 sequence (DNA): TGCGCCAGCAGCTTCTCGTCAGGGACGAACTATGGCTACACCTTC. It yields the protein CASSFSSGTNYGYTF.

This chain links TRBV6-1 with TRBJ2-7, with no clear D. V was trimmed by 6 bases and J by 4 bases, leaving 16 bases between them. This CDR3 region has 14 residues. CDR1 and CDR2 (germline): MNHNS, SASEGT. The CDR3 here is CASSSRLGRYEQYF. The CDR3, as DNA: TGTGCCAGCAGCTCCCGTTTAGGAAGGTACGAGCAGTACTTC.

In its sample, this clonotype was seen many times. This sequence joins TRBV19 and TRBJ1-4; D gene unclear. This CDR3 contains 12 residues. V gave up 1 base and J gave up 12 bases, with 9 bases separating them. The germline CDR1 and CDR2 sequences are LNHDA and SQIVND (reference sequence). The CDR3 nucleotides are TGTGCCAGTAGTATAGTAAGAGGAGAACTGTTTTTT. Amino acid sequence: CASSIVRGELFF.

In regard to this clonotype: Given a much more abundant clone one base away, this may be a read error. The rearrangement links TRBV5-1 to TRBJ2-2, with D unresolved. The CDR3 has 15 amino acids. V was cut by 3 bases and J by 7 bases, with 16 bases left in between. Germline loops: CDR1 SGHRS, CDR2 YFSETQ. The CDR3 DNA reads as TGCGCCAGCAGCTGTCGCCAGGATTCTGGCGGGGAGCTGTTTTTT. This gives the protein CASSCRQDSGGELFF.

The chain is built from TRBV20-1 and TRBJ1-5; D not resolved. With 1 base removed from V and 5 bases from J, the gap between germline ends came to 12 bases. There are 14 residues in the CDR3. Germline V gene data show CDR1 as DFQATT and CDR2 as SNEGSKA (reference sequence). The CDR3 bases are TGCAGTGCTAGAGGGGTTGAGGAACATCAGCCCCAGCATTTT. It specifies CSARGVEEHQPQHF.

In this sample, this clonotype turned up many times. The chain has TRBV5-1 and TRBJ1-2; no firm D call. This CDR3 has 13 residues. Looked up from germline, CDR1 is SGHRS and CDR2 is YFSETQ. V gave up 7 bases and J gave up 1 base, with 11 bases separating them. CDR3 sequence (DNA): TGCGCCAGCGGGCTCGGAGATAACTATGGCTACACCTTC. It specifies CASGLGDNYGYTF.

This clonotype has a single count. It may be a read error: a sequence one base away is much more abundant. The CDR3 sequence: CASSGRQGLYEETQYF. In nucleotides, the CDR3 is TGTGCCAGCAGCGGGCGGCAGGGGCTGTACGAAGAGACCCAGTACTTC. This sequence joins TRBV9 and TRBJ2-5; possibly TRBD1 for D (6 bases). This CDR3 is built from 16 residues. The germline gives CDR1 SGDLS, CDR2 YYNGEE. The ends were cut back, 3 bases at V and 3 bases at J, with 18 bases in the middle.

V is TRBV30 and J is TRBJ2-7, with D maybe TRBD2 (6 bases). The CDR3 extends over 13 amino acids. CDR1 GTSNPN and CDR2 SVGIG come from the germline V gene (reference sequence). V was shortened by 1 base and J by 6 bases, with 13 bases between the two germline ends. CDR3 sequence: CAWSGPPGGEQYF. The DNA for the CDR3 is TGTGCCTGGAGTGGCCCCCCCGGGGGCGAGCAGTACTTC.

At least ten counts were recorded for this clonotype. The chain uses TRBV29-1 and TRBJ2-5; D unclear. V dropped 0 bases and J dropped 1 base, with 12 bases sitting between them. CDR1 is SQVTM, CDR2 ANQGSEA, per germline. The CDR3 length is 15 residues. Written as DNA, the CDR3 is TGCAGCGTTGAAGATCGGGCTGCCCCCCAAGAGACCCAGTACTTC. This encodes CSVEDRAAPQETQYF.

This clonotype was recorded many times. CDR3 sequence: CASSSGTGGTNNNQPQHF. The CDR3 nucleotides read TGTGCCAGCAGCTCCGGGACAGGGGGCACCAATAACAATCAGCCCCAGCATTTT. The chain couples TRBV7-9 to TRBJ1-5; 12 nucleotides align to TRBD1. The V segment lost 4 bases and the J segment 3 bases; nucleotides outside the gene matches: 10. The CDR3 extends over 18 amino acids. Per the germline V gene, CDR1 is SEHNR and CDR2 is FQNEAQ (reference sequence).

This clonotype occurred once. The chain joins TRBV7-9 to TRBJ2-7; 12 positions agree with TRBD1. The CDR3 has 13 residues. The junction had 4 bases not matched to a gene; V was cut back by 4 bases and J by 9 bases. Per the germline V gene, CDR1 is SEHNR and CDR2 is FQNEAQ (reference sequence). CDR3 loop: CASSYRDRGRQYF. CDR3 nucleotide sequence: TGTGCCAGCAGCTACCGGGACAGGGGGCGGCAGTACTTC.

The rearrangement links TRBV5-6 to TRBJ2-2, with D hard to call. V was clipped by 1 base and J by 6 bases, with 4 bases between them. Per the germline V gene, CDR1 is SGHDT and CDR2 is YYEEEE. The CDR3 covers 12 residues. The chain's CDR3 is CASSLLPGELFF. CDR3 in DNA: TGTGCCAGCAGCTTGCTTCCCGGGGAGCTGTTTTTT.

This clonotype came up a few times. The chain couples TRBV5-5 to TRBJ2-7; maybe TRBD2 (6 bases). Gene TRBJ2-1 matches the end of the DNA better, so the J call may be wrong. Germline V gene sequence: CDR1 SGHKS, CDR2 YYEKEE (reference sequence). The CDR3 covers 16 residues. The CDR3 loop reads CASSLGSGTGYNEQFF. CDR3 DNA sequence: TGTGCCAGCAGCTTGGGATCTGGGACTGGCTACAATGAGCAGTTCTTC.